This T cell receptor beta chain stems from a study of blood T cell repertoires in COVID-19. The germline gives CDR1 SGHNT, CDR2 YYREEE (reference sequence). The V and J ends lost 4 bases and 5 bases, in that order; junction bases with no gene match: 2. The length of the CDR3 is 12 residues. Sequenced by immunoSEQ multiplex PCR; TCRdb stores in-frame clones only, minus some. The sample holds some 390,000 clones; 75% to 90% are singletons and the top ten take around 1.1%. This sequence originates from a man aged 25 to 40 who had recovered from COVID-19. This chain links TRBV5-4 with TRBJ1-2; 7 bases match TRBD1. Sequencing was carried out using PBMCs or T cells enriched from blood (not recorded which). The CDR3 nucleotides are TGTGCCAGCAGCGAGACAGGGTATGGCTACACCTTC. Translating gives CASSETGYGYTF.